This T cell receptor (beta chain) appears in the sequencing data of a study of post-analysis software for immune sequencing data. Overall study: The disease courses spanned relapsing-remitting, secondary progressive and progressive-relapsing forms of multiple sclerosis.

V trimming: 6 bases; J trimming: 4 bases; junction bases outside the gene matches: 4. Germline assignment: CDR1 MDHEN and CDR2 SYDVKM. The CDR3 runs to 14 residues. Prepared libraries of TCR beta cDNA carried unique molecular identifiers. Input populations of 1 to 10 million T cells gave rise to approximately 480,000 cDNA molecules. TCRdb re-called the PCR reads through MiXCR, storing one row per CDR3 protein. This sample has hundreds of thousands of distinct CDR3 sequences, with 45% found just once. This clonotype was counted a few times. Its matching antigen is unknown. General study points: Analysis by F measure revealed that same-batch samples clustered strongly together. Roughly five TRBV segments occurring more often in patients than controls included TRBV5-6, TRBV5-1 and TRBV20-1. Versus controls, multiple sclerosis patients showed significantly lower diversity (normalized Chao1).

The source material was blood. The source is a girl aged 5-17 years with multiple sclerosis. The rearrangement uses TRBV28 and TRBJ2-4; 9 nucleotides agree with TRBD1. DNA of the CDR3: TGTGCCAGCAGCCTACAGGGGGCTAAAAACATTCAGTACTTC. Protein sequence: CASSLQGAKNIQYF. Together with reference TRBV28 and TRBJ2-4, the CDR3 gives the full variable domain: DVKVTQSSRYLVKRTGEKVFLECVQDMDHENMFWYRQDPGLGLRLIYFSYDVKMKEKGDIPEGYSVSREKKERFSLILESASTNQTSMYLCASSLQGAKNIQYFGAGTRLSVL.